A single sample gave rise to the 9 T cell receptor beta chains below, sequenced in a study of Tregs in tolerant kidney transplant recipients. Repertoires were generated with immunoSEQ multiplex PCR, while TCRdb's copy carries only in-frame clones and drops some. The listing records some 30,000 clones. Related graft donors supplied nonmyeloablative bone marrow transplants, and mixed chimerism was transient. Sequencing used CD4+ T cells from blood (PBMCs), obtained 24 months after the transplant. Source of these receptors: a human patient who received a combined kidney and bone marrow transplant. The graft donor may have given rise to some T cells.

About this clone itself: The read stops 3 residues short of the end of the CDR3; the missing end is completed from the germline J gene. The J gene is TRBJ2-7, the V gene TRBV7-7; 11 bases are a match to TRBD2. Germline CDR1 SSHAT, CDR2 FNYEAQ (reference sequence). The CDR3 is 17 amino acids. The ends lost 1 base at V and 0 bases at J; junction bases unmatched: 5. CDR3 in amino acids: CASSLVGLAATSYEQYF. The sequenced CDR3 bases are TGTGCCAGCAGCTTAGTGGGACTAGCGGCTACCTCCTACGAG.

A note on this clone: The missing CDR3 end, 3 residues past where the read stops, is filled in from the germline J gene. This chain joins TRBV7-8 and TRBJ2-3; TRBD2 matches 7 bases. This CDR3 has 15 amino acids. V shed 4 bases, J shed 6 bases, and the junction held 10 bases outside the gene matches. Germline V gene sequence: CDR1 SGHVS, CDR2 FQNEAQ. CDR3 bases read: TGTGCCAGCAGCTCCAGACTAGCAGACAGTGATACG. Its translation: CASSSRLADSDT. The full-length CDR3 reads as CASSSRLADSDTQYF.

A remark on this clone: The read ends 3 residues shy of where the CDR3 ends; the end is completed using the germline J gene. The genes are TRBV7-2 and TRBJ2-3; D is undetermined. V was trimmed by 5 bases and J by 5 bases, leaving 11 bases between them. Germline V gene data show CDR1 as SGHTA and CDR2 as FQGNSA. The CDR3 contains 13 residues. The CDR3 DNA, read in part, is TGTGCCAGCAGCCTGTCCCCCGGAGATACG. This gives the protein CASSLSPGDT. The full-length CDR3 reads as CASSLSPGDTQYF.

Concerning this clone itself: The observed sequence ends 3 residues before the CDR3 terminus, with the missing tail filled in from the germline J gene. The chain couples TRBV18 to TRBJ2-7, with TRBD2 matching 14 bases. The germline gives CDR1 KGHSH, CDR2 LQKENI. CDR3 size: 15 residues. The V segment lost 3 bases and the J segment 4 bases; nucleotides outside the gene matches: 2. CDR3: CASSPGTSGRYEQYF. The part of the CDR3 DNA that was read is TGTGCCAGCTCACCCGGGACTAGCGGGAGATACGAG.

The CDR3 bases that were read are TGTGCCAGCAGCTACCGACTAGCGGGGGGGCCAGATACG. It yields the protein CASSYRLAGGPDT. The full CDR3 is CASSYRLAGGPDTQYF. The J gene is TRBJ2-3, the V gene TRBV7-6; 14 positions agree with TRBD2. The read ends 3 residues shy of where the CDR3 ends; the end is completed using the germline J gene. Per germline, CDR1 SGHVS and CDR2 FNYEAQ. CDR3 length: 16 amino acids. V was pared by 4 bases and J by 4 bases, with 4 bases of the junction left unmatched.

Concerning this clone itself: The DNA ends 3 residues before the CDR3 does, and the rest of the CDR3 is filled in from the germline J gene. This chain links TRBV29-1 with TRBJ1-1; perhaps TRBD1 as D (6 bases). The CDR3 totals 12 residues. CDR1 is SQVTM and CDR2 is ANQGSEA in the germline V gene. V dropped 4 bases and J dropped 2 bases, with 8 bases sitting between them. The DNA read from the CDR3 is TGCAGCGTTGGGGGGCGAAACACTGAA. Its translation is CSVGGRNTE. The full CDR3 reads CSVGGRNTEAFF.

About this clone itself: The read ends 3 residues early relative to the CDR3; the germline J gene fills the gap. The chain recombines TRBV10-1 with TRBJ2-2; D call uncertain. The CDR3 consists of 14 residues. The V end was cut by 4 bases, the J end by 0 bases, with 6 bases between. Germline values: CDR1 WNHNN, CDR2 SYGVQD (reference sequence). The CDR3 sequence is CASSGRANTGELFF. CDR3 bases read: TGCGCCAGCAGTGGTAGGGCGAACACCGGGGAG.

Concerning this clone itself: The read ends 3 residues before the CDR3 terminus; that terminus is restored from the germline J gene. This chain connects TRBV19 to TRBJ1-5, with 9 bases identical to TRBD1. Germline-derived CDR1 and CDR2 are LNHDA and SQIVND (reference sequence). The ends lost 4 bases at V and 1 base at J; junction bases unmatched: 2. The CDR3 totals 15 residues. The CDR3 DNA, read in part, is TGTGCCAGTAGTACCGACAGGGGGAGCAATCAGCCC. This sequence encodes CASSTDRGSNQP. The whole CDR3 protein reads CASSTDRGSNQPQHF.

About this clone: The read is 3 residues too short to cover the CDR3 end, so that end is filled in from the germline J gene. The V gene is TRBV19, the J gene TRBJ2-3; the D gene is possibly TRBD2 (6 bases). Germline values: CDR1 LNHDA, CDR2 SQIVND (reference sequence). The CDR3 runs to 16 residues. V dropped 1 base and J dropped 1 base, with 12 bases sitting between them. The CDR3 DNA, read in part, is TGTGCCAGTAGTATAGGGAGCGGGTCTGGCACAGATACG. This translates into CASSIGSGSGTDT. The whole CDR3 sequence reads CASSIGSGSGTDTQYF.